Described below is a single T cell receptor beta chain sequence and its context. The sample comes from a study of blood T cell repertoires in COVID-19. TCRdb's copy holds only in-frame clones and misses some; the assay was immunoSEQ multiplex PCR. This sample yields about 62,000 clones, of which around 74% are seen a single time; 6% to 7% belongs to the top ten. The sample taken for sequencing was peripheral blood. The sequence came from a woman in her forties or fifties with active or convalescent COVID-19.

The CDR3: CASSREAGGPQETQYF. CDR3 nucleotide sequence: TGTGCCAGCAGCCGGGAAGCGGGAGGGCCCCAAGAGACCCAGTACTTC. J is TRBJ2-5 and V is TRBV3-1 (or the pseudogene TRBV3-2); TRBD2 agrees at 10 bases. The V gene end was trimmed by 4 bases and the J gene end by 1 base; junction bases not matched to a gene: 6. CDR3 length: 16 amino acids. Germline CDR1 is LGHDT and CDR2 is YNNKEL (reference sequence).